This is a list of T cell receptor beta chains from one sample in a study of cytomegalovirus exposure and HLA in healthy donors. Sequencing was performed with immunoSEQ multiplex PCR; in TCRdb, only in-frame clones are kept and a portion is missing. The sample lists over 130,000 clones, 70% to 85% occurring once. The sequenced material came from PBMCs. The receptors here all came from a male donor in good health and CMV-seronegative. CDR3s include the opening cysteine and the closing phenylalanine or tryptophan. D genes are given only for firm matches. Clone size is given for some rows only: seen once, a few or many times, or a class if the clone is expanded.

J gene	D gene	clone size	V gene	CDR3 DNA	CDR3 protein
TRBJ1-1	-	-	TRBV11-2	TGTGCCAGCAGCTTAGACTTGAACACTGAAGCTTTCTTT	CASSLDLNTEAFF
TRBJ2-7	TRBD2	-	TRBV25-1	TGTGCCAGCAGTGGGGCCTCCGGGACTAGCGGGAGCTACGAGCAGTACTTC	CASSGASGTSGSYEQYF
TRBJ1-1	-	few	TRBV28	TGTGCCAGCAGAATGTTAAACACTGAAGCTTTCTTT	CASRMLNTEAFF
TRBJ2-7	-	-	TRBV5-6	TGTGCCAGCAGCTTGGCCCTTGGCGGGATCTCCTACGAGCAGTACTTC	CASSLALGGISYEQYF
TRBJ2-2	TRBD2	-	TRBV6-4	TGTGCCAGCAGTGGGACTAGCGGGAACACCGGGGAGCTGTTTTTT	CASSGTSGNTGELFF
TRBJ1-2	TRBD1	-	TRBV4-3	TGCGCCAGCAGCCTGGACAGGGGGAATGGCTACACCTTC	CASSLDRGNGYTF
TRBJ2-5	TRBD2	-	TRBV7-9	TGTGCCAGCAGCTTTACCTCTAGCGGAACCAGAGAGACCCAGTACTTC	CASSFTSSGTRETQYF
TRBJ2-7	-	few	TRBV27	TGTGCCAGCAGTTCTTACAGAGCCAGCCTTCGGAACGAGCAGTACTTC	CASSSYRASLRNEQYF
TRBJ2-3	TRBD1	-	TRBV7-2	TGTGCCAGCAGCTTAGGACTGGGACAGGGGGATCGGGATACGCAGTATTTT	CASSLGLGQGDRDTQYF
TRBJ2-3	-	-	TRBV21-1	TGTGCCAGCAGCCCGTCAGGGACAGGAAGATTAGATACGCAGTATTTT	CASSPSGTGRLDTQYF
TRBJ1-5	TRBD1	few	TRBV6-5	TGTGCCAGCGGTCCTTTAGGGGGCTTTCAGCCCCAGCATTTT	CASGPLGGFQPQHF
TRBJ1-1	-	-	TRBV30	TGTGCCTGGAGTGTGGGCATTAACACTGAAGCTTTCTTT	CAWSVGINTEAFF
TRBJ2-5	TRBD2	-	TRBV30	TGTGCCTCCAGCGGGAGCTTAGGAGGGGAGACCCAGTACTTC	CASSGSLGGETQYF
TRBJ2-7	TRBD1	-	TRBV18	TGTGCCAGCTCATGGGGACAGGGCTACGAGCAGTACTTC	CASSWGQGYEQYF
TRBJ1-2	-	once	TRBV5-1	TGCGCCAGCAGCTTGGAGGAGGGAATCATCTATGGCTACACCTTC	CASSLEEGIIYGYTF
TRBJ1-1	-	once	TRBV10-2	TGCGCCAGCAGTGATGGGGGCCCCAGGCTCTTT	CASSDGGPRLF
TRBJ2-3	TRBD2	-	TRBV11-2	TGTGCCAGCAGCTTAGATCCCGGACTAGCGGGAGAAGATACGCAGTATTTT	CASSLDPGLAGEDTQYF
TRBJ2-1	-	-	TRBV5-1	TGCGCCAGCAGCCCACAGGGCTATGAGCAGTTCTTC	CASSPQGYEQFF
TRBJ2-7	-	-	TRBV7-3	TGTGCCAGCAGCATCAGCTACGAGCAGTACTTC	CASSISYEQYF
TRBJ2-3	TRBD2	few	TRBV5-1	TGCGCCAGCAGCTTAGTAGCGGGAGTGGGCCCAGATACGCAGTATTTT	CASSLVAGVGPDTQYF
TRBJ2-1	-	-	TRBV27	TGTGCCAGCAGTTTATTAGGCGCGGATGAGCAGTTCTTC	CASSLLGADEQFF
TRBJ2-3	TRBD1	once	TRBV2	TGTGCCAGCGACGGGACAGGGGCCACAGATACGCAGTATTTT	CASDGTGATDTQYF
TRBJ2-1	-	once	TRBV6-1	TGTGCCAGCAGCATCGACTGGCGGACTACCAATGAGCAGTTCTTC	CASSIDWRTTNEQFF
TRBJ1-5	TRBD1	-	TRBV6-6	TGTGCCAGCAGAATAACAGGGGCTGATCAGCCCCAGCATTTT	CASRITGADQPQHF
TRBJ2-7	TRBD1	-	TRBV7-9	TGTGCCAGCAGCTCTCCGGACAGGGGGCCCCACGAGCAGTACTTC	CASSSPDRGPHEQYF
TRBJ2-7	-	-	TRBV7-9	TGTGCCAGCAGCACCATTTCGAACTCTGAGCAGTACTTC	CASSTISNSEQYF
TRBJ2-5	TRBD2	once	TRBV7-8	TGTGCCAGCAGCTTATCCCGAGGACTAGCGGGAGACGAGACCCAGTACTTC	CASSLSRGLAGDETQYF
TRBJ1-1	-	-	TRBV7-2	TGTGCCAGCAGCTTCCTCAGGGCGGACACTGAAGCTTTCTTT	CASSFLRADTEAFF
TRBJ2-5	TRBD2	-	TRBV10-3	TGTGCCATCAGCCCGGGACTAGCTTTTGAGACCCAGTACTTC	CAISPGLAFETQYF
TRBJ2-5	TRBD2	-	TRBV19	TGTGCCAGTAGTATAGGAGGCGGGGGGGAGACCCAGTACTTC	CASSIGGGGETQYF
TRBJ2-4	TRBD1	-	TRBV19	TGTGCCAGTAGTATTACAACAGGGGCAGCCATTCAGTACTTC	CASSITTGAAIQYF
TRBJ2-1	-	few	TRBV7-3	TGTGCCAGCAGCTCCAACCCTCTTCACTTGTTCCATGAGCAGTTCTTC	CASSSNPLHLFHEQFF
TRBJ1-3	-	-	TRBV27	TGTGCCAGCAGTTTAAGGGGCTCTGGAAACACCATATATTTT	CASSLRGSGNTIYF
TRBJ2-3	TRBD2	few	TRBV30	TGTGCCTGGAGTGAAACCGGGAGGGCCGAGGATACGCAGTATTTT	CAWSETGRAEDTQYF
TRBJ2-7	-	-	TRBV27	TGTGCCAGCAGTTTATTGCAGGGGGGCGAGCAGTACTTC	CASSLLQGGEQYF
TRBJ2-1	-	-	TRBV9	TGTGCCAGCAGCGTAGAGGATAGCGGTGACCTTAGCTCCTACAATGAGCAGTTCTTC	CASSVEDSGDLSSYNEQFF
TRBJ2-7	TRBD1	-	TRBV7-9	TGTGCCAGCAGCTTAACGACAGGGGGCGTCGGACACTCCTACGAGCAGTACTTC	CASSLTTGGVGHSYEQYF
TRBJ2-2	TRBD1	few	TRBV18	TGTGCCAGCTCTCCGCGACAGGGCACCACCGGGGAGCTGTTTTTT	CASSPRQGTTGELFF
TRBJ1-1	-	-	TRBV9	TGTGCCAGCAGCGTAGCACAGGGAGTGACTGAAGCTTTCTTT	CASSVAQGVTEAFF
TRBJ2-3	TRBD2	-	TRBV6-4	TGTGCCAGCAGTGAGTCGGGAGGTGGGACAGATACGCAGTATTTT	CASSESGGGTDTQYF
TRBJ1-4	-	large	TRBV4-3	TGCGCCAGCAGCCAATTGACAGCAACTAATGAAAAACTGTTTTTT	CASSQLTATNEKLFF
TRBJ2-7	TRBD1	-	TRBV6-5	TGTGCCAGCAGTTACTCGGAAGGGACAGGCCCCTCCGAGCAGTACTTC	CASSYSEGTGPSEQYF
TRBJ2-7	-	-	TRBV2	TGTGCCAGTATCCCCGGGACTTCAAGCCGGCAGTACTTC	CASIPGTSSRQYF
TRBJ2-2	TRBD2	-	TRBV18	TGTGCCAGCTCACCACCCCGAGCGGGAGGGCCCACCGGGGAGCTGTTTTTT	CASSPPRAGGPTGELFF
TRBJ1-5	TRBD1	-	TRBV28	TGTGCCAGCAGGGGACAGGGTCTTAGGAGCAATCAGCCCCAGCATTTT	CASRGQGLRSNQPQHF
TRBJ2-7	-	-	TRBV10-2	TGCGCCAGCAGTGTCCAGCGGGCTGTCTACGAGCAGTACTTC	CASSVQRAVYEQYF
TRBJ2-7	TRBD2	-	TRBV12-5	TGTGCTAGTGGTTTGAAAGGACGACTAGCGGGGGGTGAGTACTTC	CASGLKGRLAGGEYF
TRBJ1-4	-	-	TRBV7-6	TGTGCCAGCAGCGCCCTTCGGGAAAAACTGTTTTTT	CASSALREKLFF
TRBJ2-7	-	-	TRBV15	TGTGCCACCAGCCGAAGGGCAGGGGCCTCCTACGAGCAGTACTTC	CATSRRAGASYEQYF
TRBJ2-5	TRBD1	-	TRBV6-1	TGTGCCAGCAGTGAAGTCCCGGGACAGGGGGAAGAGACCCAGTACTTC	CASSEVPGQGEETQYF
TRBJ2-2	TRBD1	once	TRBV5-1	TGCGCCAGTAGGGGACAGGGCGTAACCGGGGAGCTGTTTTTT	CASRGQGVTGELFF
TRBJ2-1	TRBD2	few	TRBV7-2	TGTGCCAGCAGCTTAGCGGGACTAGTCACCTACAATGAGCAGTTCTTC	CASSLAGLVTYNEQFF